This T cell receptor (beta chain) is from a study of memory CD4+ T cells and cytomegalovirus serostatus. Here immunoSEQ multiplex PCR was the method, and the copy in TCRdb shows in-frame clones only, minus some. The sample includes roughly 76,000 clones, around 78% of them seen just once. The CDR3 covers 15 residues. V gave up 0 bases and J gave up 0 bases, with 8 bases separating them. CDR1 and CDR2 (germline): LNHNV, YYDKDF (reference sequence). The sort gate was single viable CD3+CD4+CD8-CD45RO+ cells for memory CD4+ T cells. Sequencing was done on a sample of memory CD4+ T cells from blood. The chain combines TRBV15 with TRBJ1-1, with no clear D. The source is an adult in good health and CMV-seropositive. The CDR3 loop is CATSRDYGVNTEAFF. The CDR3 DNA reads as TGTGCCACCAGCAGAGACTATGGGGTGAACACTGAAGCTTTCTTT.